This T cell receptor (beta chain) was sequenced during a study of blood T cell repertoires in COVID-19. Profiled with immunoSEQ multiplex PCR; TCRdb holds only in-frame clones, not every one. The table lists a few hundred thousand clones, about 89% of them singletons. Participant age was roughly 18 to 90 years, and participants resided in fewer than 25 US areas. This clone turned up a few times. The sample carries other DNA sequences with the same CDR3. The sample taken for sequencing was PBMCs or T cells enriched from blood (not recorded which). The TCR comes from a human donor in a cohort exposed to, infected with or recovered from COVID-19 (not recorded which). The donor label of this sample is uncertain.

For the CDR3, the DNA is TGTGCCAGCAGCGTACTAGCGGGGGAAGATACGCAGTATTTT. This codes for CASSVLAGEDTQYF. The gene calls are TRBV9 and TRBJ2-3; TRBD2 aligns across 10 bases. The CDR3 spans 14 residues. Per the germline V gene, CDR1 is SGDLS and CDR2 is YYNGEE. V was clipped by 1 base and J by 5 bases; unmatched bases: 1.